There are many counts of the clone carrying this TCR beta chain. Other DNA sequences within the sample encode an identical CDR3. This entry comes from a study of Ad26.COV2.S vaccination and SARS-CoV-2 variants. Sequenced by immunoSEQ multiplex PCR; TCRdb stores in-frame clones only, minus some. The table includes about 97,000 clones, around three quarters detected once. Looked up from germline, CDR1 is SGHRS and CDR2 is YFSETQ. The CDR3 runs 14 residues. Unmatched junction bases numbered 3, after V lost 5 bases and J lost 1 base. The chain employs TRBV5-1 and TRBJ2-3; 8 bases are shared with TRBD2. This sample comprised peripheral blood, obtained after recovery from COVID-19. This clonotype was obtained from a human donor who had recovered from COVID-19. The CDR3 DNA is TGCGCCAGCAGGGCGGGGGGTGGCACAGATACGCAGTATTTT. This codes for CASRAGGGTDTQYF.